This entry features one TCR beta chain sequence. The antigen remains unidentified. Germline and junction disagree at one end, which may indicate a read error. This specimen comes from a study of beta chain features in type 1 diabetes. Study-level results: Shorter TCRB CDR3s, moderately but significantly so, were found in Type 1 diabetes patients in all four CD4+ subsets. There was no resolution here of whether HLA type influences TCRB rearrangement.

CDR1 SNHLY and CDR2 FYNNEI come from the germline V gene. The length of the CDR3 is 12 residues. As every portion of the isolated RNA was reverse transcribed, the sequencing read expressed TCRB transcripts. An average of about 3.57 million reads was obtained for naive, central memory and regulatory T cell samples. Profiling relied on immunoSEQ multiplex PCR, and the TCRdb table lists in-frame clones only, not all of them. The table includes 100,000 to 150,000 clones, 7% to 10% detected once. The rearrangement links TRBV2 to TRBJ1-3; D gene ambiguous. Sequencing was performed on central memory CD4+ T cells from blood. This clonotype was obtained from a young man with type 1 diabetes. CDR3 sequence reads: CASGELGNTIYF. DNA of the CDR3: TGTGCCAGCGGTGAACTAGGAAACACCATATATTTT.